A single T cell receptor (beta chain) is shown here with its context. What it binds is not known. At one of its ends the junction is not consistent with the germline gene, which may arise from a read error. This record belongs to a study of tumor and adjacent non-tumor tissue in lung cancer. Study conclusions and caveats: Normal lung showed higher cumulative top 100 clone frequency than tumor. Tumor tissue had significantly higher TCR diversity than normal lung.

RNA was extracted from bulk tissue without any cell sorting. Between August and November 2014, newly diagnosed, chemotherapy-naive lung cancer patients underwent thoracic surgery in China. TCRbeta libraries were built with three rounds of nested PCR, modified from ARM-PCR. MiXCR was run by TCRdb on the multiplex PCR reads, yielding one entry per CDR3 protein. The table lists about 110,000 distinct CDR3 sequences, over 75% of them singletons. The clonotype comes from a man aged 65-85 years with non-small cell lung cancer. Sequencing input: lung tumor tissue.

The CDR3 DNA reads as TGCAGTGTTCTAGACACCGGGACTAGGGAATACAATGAGCAGTTTTTC. Translation gives CSVLDTGTREYNEQFF. J is TRBJ2-1 and V is TRBV20-1, with 8 nucleotides matching TRBD2. Germline-derived CDR1 and CDR2 are DFQATT and SNEGSKA (reference sequence). This CDR3 contains 16 residues.